These 8 T cell receptor beta chains came from one sample sequenced in a study of beta chain features in type 1 diabetes (dated by TCRdb to between 2017 and 2018). Library preparation was by the immunoSEQ multiplex PCR assay. All of the isolated RNA was reverse transcribed with the High Capacity cDNA Reverse Transcription Kit, so expressed TCRB transcripts were sequenced. The immuneACCESS repertoire file appears here via TCRdb, limited to in-frame rearrangements. These files lack a portion of the clones; in checked studies, under half of the deficit traces to unresolved V genes, and the cause of the others is not known. The sample table holds about 410,000 clones, of which roughly 14% were seen once. About 0.04% of the sample is taken by the ten largest. Sequenced input: naive CD4+ T cells from blood. The cell subset or site label, as the study defines it: true naive CD4+ T cells. The receptors come from a man aged 25 to 45 in good health.

This rearrangement joins TRBV5-1 to TRBJ2-1; D is perhaps TRBD1 (6 bases). The V gene lost 2 bases and the J gene lost 5 bases, with 11 bases spanning the gap. Per germline, CDR1 SGHRS and CDR2 YFSETQ. The CDR3 spans 14 residues. The CDR3 DNA reads as TGCGCCAGCAGCTTAGGACAGAAAAACAATGAGCAGTTCTTC. This sequence encodes CASSLGQKNNEQFF.

The J gene is TRBJ2-7, the V gene TRBV10-3; D is unclear. This CDR3 region has 11 residues. Germline V gene sequence: CDR1 ENHRY, CDR2 SYGVKD. CDR3 loop: CASSVGDEQYV. The DNA of the CDR3 is TGTGCCAGCAGTGTCGGAGACGAGCAGTACGTC.

The CDR3 region has the DNA TGTGCCAGCAGCTTGGACTCAGGGGTCTTTCAGCCCCAGCATTTT. The encoded protein is CASSLDSGVFQPQHF. This chain connects TRBV7-9 to TRBJ1-5; D may be TRBD1 (6 bases). This CDR3 region has 15 residues. The V end lost 3 bases, the J end lost 6 bases, and 15 bases lay between the germline ends. Germline V lookup: CDR1 SEHNR, CDR2 FQNEAQ (reference sequence).

This clone was counted only a few times. The rearrangement links TRBV9 to TRBJ2-1; a weak D match, TRBD2 (6 bases). Germline loops: CDR1 SGDLS, CDR2 YYNGEE. Between the trimmed V and J ends, which lost 2 bases and 4 bases, there was a span of 13 bases. The CDR3 totals 15 residues. The CDR3 DNA sequence: TGTGCCAGCAGCGTCCTAGCTGCGGGATACAATGAGCAGTTCTTC. Translated, it gives CASSVLAAGYNEQFF.

This clone was recorded a few times. This rearrangement joins TRBV18 to TRBJ2-2, with a weak D call TRBD1 (5 bases). The CDR3 has 14 amino acids. V dropped 6 bases and J dropped 3 bases, with 11 bases sitting between them. Looked up from germline, CDR1 is KGHSH and CDR2 is LQKENI. The CDR3, as DNA: TGTGCCAGCTCCCAGGGAATTGACACCGGGGAGCTGTTTTTT. This gives the protein CASSQGIDTGELFF.

This clone was detected only a few times. The CDR3: CASSDPGYNEQFF. The CDR3 DNA reads TGTGCCAGCAGTGACCCCGGCTACAATGAGCAGTTCTTC. The chain joins TRBV25-1 to TRBJ2-1; D unresolved. V gave up 3 bases and J gave up 3 bases, with 6 bases separating them. The CDR3 extends over 13 amino acids. Germline V gene data show CDR1 as MGHDK and CDR2 as SYGVNS.

There are a few counts of this clone. The J gene is TRBJ2-7, the V gene TRBV18; no firm D call. Trimming cost V 5 bases and J 5 bases, with 22 bases left between them. The CDR3 is 16 residues long. The germline V gene has CDR1 KGHSH and CDR2 LQKENI. The CDR3 is CASSLPGAGRSNEQYF. For the CDR3, the DNA is TGTGCCAGCTCATTACCAGGCGCAGGCCGTTCCAACGAGCAGTACTTC. The whole variable domain, remainder taken from reference TRBV18 and TRBJ2-7, is NAGVMQNPRHLVRRRGQEARLRCSPMKGHSHVYWYRQLPEEGLKFMVYLQKENIIDESGMPKERFSAEFPKEGPSILRIQQVVRGDSAAYFCASSLPGAGRSNEQYFGPGTRLTVT.

The V call is TRBV6-6, the J call TRBJ2-1; TRBD2 matches at 8 bases. The CDR3 totals 14 residues. Germline-derived CDR1 and CDR2 are MNHNY and SVGAGI (reference sequence). V lost 6 bases and J lost 4; bases outside the gene matches: 5. CDR3 DNA: TGTGCCAGCAGAACTAGCGGATATTACAATGAGCAGTTCTTC. Its translation is CASRTSGYYNEQFF.